This paragraph covers one T cell receptor (beta chain) sequence. No antigen is known for it. Treatment in this sample: over 15 received Ad26.COV2.S at low or high dose, single or two shots; about 5 received placebo; per-sample allocation not given. The investigators took samples on day 63 after the first vaccine or placebo injection. An adult of 18-55 years in Boston served as donor. These data belong to a study of Ad26.COV2.S vaccination and SARS-CoV-2 variants. Study as a whole: This donor came from the COV1001 trial of Ad26.COV2.S. Ad26.COV2.S was injected intramuscularly once or twice, 56 days apart.

Findings and caveats of the study: Vaccinated and placebo-treated recipients had similar non-spike TCR breadth.

The CDR3 totals 15 residues. The germline gives CDR1 SGHTA, CDR2 FQGNSA. The V segment lost 5 bases and the J segment 6 bases; nucleotides outside the gene matches: 8. Data came from immunoSEQ multiplex PCR; TCRdb stores just in-frame clones and leaves some out. Of about 420,000 clones listed, approximately 87% were seen once; the top ten hold 3.6%. Sample: peripheral blood, taken in a trial of Ad26.COV2.S vaccine versus placebo. This chain joins TRBV7-2 and TRBJ1-1, with 11 bases fitting TRBD1. This clonotype was sampled from a person between 18 and 59 years old who received the Ad26.COV2.S COVID-19 vaccine or a placebo. The CDR3 DNA sequence: TGTGCCAGCAGCGTGACGGGACAGGGGGACTCTGAAGCTTTCTTT. Translating gives CASSVTGQGDSEAFF.